This TCR beta chain originates from a study of blood T cells in healthy people across ages. In this sample, this clonotype turned up many times. This CDR3 spans 15 amino acids. The ends were cut back, 5 bases at V and 6 bases at J, with 19 bases in the middle. Germline V gives CDR1 MNHEY, CDR2 SVGAGI. Primed by a sample-barcoded 5' primer and a J-beta primer mix, a second PCR proceeded for about 7 to 11 cycles. Each CDR3 protein is one row after TCRdb ran MiXCR on the 5' RACE reads. The sample records 650,000 to 800,000 distinct CDR3 sequences, roughly half being singletons. This chain links TRBV6-5 with TRBJ2-5; the D call may be TRBD1 or TRBD2 (5 bases each). Sequences were obtained from blood. This clonotype was sampled from a woman older than 75 in good health. The CDR3 DNA reads TGTGCCAGCAGTATGGGGCTGGAGGCTGCAAAGACCCAGTACTTC. It codes for CASSMGLEAAKTQYF.